The 26 T cell receptor beta chains below were found in one sample sequenced in a study of blood T cell repertoires in COVID-19 (dated by TCRdb to about 2020). The method behind the library was the immunoSEQ multiplex PCR assay. Here the immuneACCESS table is served through TCRdb, limited to in-frame sequences with V and J called. Missing clones are a known gap in these copies; in checked studies unresolved V genes cover under half, and the rest lacks a known reason. This sample lists around 130,000 clones; 84% were detected once. The ten most abundant clones make up roughly 15% of the sample. Sequencing input: peripheral blood. These receptors came from a woman older than 75 with acute or convalescent COVID-19.

The V and J genes are TRBV3-1 (or the pseudogene TRBV3-2) and TRBJ2-7; TRBD2 agrees at 11 bases. V dropped 1 base and J dropped 4; count of bases not matched to a gene: 0. The germline V gene has CDR1 LGHDT and CDR2 YNNKEL (reference sequence). The CDR3 is 14 amino acids. CDR3 protein: CASSQGTSGYEQYF. The CDR3 coding sequence is TGTGCCAGCAGCCAAGGGACTAGCGGGTACGAGCAGTACTTC.

The CDR3 spells CASSREETQYF. CDR3 nucleotides: TGCGCCAGCAGCCGGGAAGAGACCCAGTACTTC. The rearrangement uses TRBV5-1 and TRBJ2-5; D gene unclear. V was shortened by 4 bases and J by 3 bases, with 4 bases between the two germline ends. The CDR3 has 11 residues. Germline loops: CDR1 SGHRS, CDR2 YFSETQ.

This sequence joins TRBV9 and TRBJ2-1; TRBD1 matches 8 bases. The CDR3 covers 16 residues. Unmatched junction bases numbered 6, after V lost 0 bases and J lost 4 bases. Germline CDR1 and CDR2: SGDLS and YYNGEE. CDR3 DNA sequence: TGTGCCAGCAGCGTAGAGTGGACAGGGTTATACAATGAGCAGTTCTTC. Its translation: CASSVEWTGLYNEQFF.

This chain links TRBV29-1 with TRBJ2-2; possible D gene TRBD1, 6 bases. In germline, CDR1 is SQVTM, CDR2 ANQGSEA. The CDR3 covers 14 residues. Trimming took 4 bases from V and 4 from J, leaving 13 bases between them. CDR3 nucleotide sequence: TGCAGCGTTGTAGGGGGAAGCCTCACCGGGGAGCTGTTTTTT. This gives the protein CSVVGGSLTGELFF.

This clone was picked up a small number of times. The rearrangement links TRBV28 to TRBJ2-7; 8 bases are shared with TRBD2. Per the germline V gene, CDR1 is MDHEN and CDR2 is SYDVKM. The V gene end was trimmed by 4 bases and the J gene end by 6 bases; junction bases not matched to a gene: 8. The CDR3 totals 14 residues. The CDR3 is CASSSPGRGGEQYF. DNA of the CDR3: TGTGCCAGCAGTTCCCCCGGACGGGGGGGCGAGCAGTACTTC.

This clone turned up a few times. The chain joins TRBV9 to TRBJ2-2; the match to TRBD2 covers 13 bases. This CDR3 is built from 16 residues. CDR1 is SGDLS, CDR2 YYNGEE, per germline. The ends lost 3 bases at V and 5 bases at J; junction bases unmatched: 4. In DNA, the CDR3 is TGTGCCAGCAGCGAGACTAGCGGGGGGCCGACCGGGGAGCTGTTTTTT. Translation: CASSETSGGPTGELFF.

This clone has only one observation. V and J are TRBV9 and TRBJ2-1; a possible D gene is TRBD2 (7 bases). Germline V gene data show CDR1 as SGDLS and CDR2 as YYNGEE. This CDR3 is built from 17 residues. The V end was cut by 4 bases, the J end by 2 bases, with 19 bases between. The CDR3 sequence is CASSPRGAEGPYNEQFF. The CDR3 DNA sequence: TGTGCCAGCAGCCCCCGGGGGGCCGAGGGGCCCTACAATGAGCAGTTCTTC.

This chain connects TRBV5-1 to TRBJ2-7; no reliable D call. The CDR3 is 13 amino acids. CDR1 and CDR2 from the germline V gene are SGHRS and YFSETQ. V was clipped by 0 bases and J by 0 bases, with 4 bases between them. Here the CDR3 DNA reads TGCGCCAGCAGCTTGGCCGGCTCCTACGAGCAGTACTTC. This encodes CASSLAGSYEQYF.

The rearrangement uses TRBV15 and TRBJ1-2; 8 bases align to TRBD1. Germline-derived CDR1 and CDR2 are LNHNV and YYDKDF (reference sequence). This CDR3 comprises 14 residues. V lost 3 bases and J lost 4; bases outside the gene matches: 4. The CDR3 reads CATSRDRAAYGYTF. The CDR3 region has the DNA TGTGCCACCAGCAGGGACAGGGCCGCCTATGGCTACACCTTC.

This clone was found a few times. This chain links TRBV11-2 with TRBJ2-7, with D perhaps matching TRBD1 (6 bases). CDR1 and CDR2 (germline): SGHAT, FQNNGV. The CDR3 totals 18 residues. V was clipped by 1 base and J by 5 bases, with 24 bases between them. DNA for the CDR3: TGTGCCAGCAGCTTAGTCCGGGACATCCTCCCTCGTTGGCACGAGCAGTACTTC. This codes for CASSLVRDILPRWHEQYF.

This sequence joins TRBV14 and TRBJ1-6; TRBD1 agrees at 7 bases. The CDR3 extends over 13 amino acids. The J segment lost 6 bases and the V segment lost 6 bases, leaving 2 bases of the junction unmatched. CDR1 and CDR2 (germline): SGHDN, FVKESK. CDR3 coding DNA: TGTGCCAGCAGGACAGGGCTTAATTCACCCCTCCACTTT. Amino acid sequence: CASRTGLNSPLHF.

This clone was observed a single time. J is TRBJ1-1 and V is TRBV6-5; D is possibly TRBD1 (5 bases). V lost 0 bases, J lost 4 bases, and 6 bases lay in between. CDR1 and CDR2 from the germline V gene are MNHEY and SVGAGI. This CDR3 has 13 residues. CDR3 DNA: TGTGCCAGCAGTTACTCTCAGGGCACTGAAGCTTTCTTT. Its protein product is CASSYSQGTEAFF.

The chain recombines TRBV23-1 with TRBJ1-1; 9 bases are a match to TRBD1. TRBV23-1 is an open reading frame whose function is uncertain. This CDR3 spans 16 amino acids. The junction had 8 bases not matched to a gene; V was cut back by 2 bases and J by 4 bases. The CDR3 DNA is TGCGCCAGCAGTCAACCGATAGGACAGGGGCCCACTGAAGCTTTCTTT. It specifies CASSQPIGQGPTEAFF.

The chain carries TRBV4-3 and TRBJ2-3; 9 nucleotides match TRBD2. The junction had 7 bases not matched to a gene; V was cut back by 4 bases and J by 2 bases. The CDR3 extends over 16 amino acids. The germline V gene has CDR1 LGHNA and CDR2 YSLEER. As DNA, the CDR3 is TGCGCCAGCAGCCGCGGGAGGGACACCAACACAGATACGCAGTATTTT. Encoded protein: CASSRGRDTNTDTQYF.

The chain couples TRBV6-5 to TRBJ2-4; 10 nucleotides line up with TRBD1. The CDR3 contains 15 residues. Germline values: CDR1 MNHEY, CDR2 SVGAGI. V lost 6 bases to trimming and J lost 2 bases; unmatched junction nucleotides: 4. CDR3 DNA: TGTGCCAGCAGGGGACAGGGGACAACCAAAAACATTCAGTACTTC. Its translation is CASRGQGTTKNIQYF.

The chain uses TRBV18 and TRBJ2-3, with D tentatively TRBD1 (6 bases). The CDR3 extends over 12 amino acids. Trimming removed 4 bases at V and 5 bases at J, with 7 bases between. Germline CDR1 is KGHSH and CDR2 is LQKENI. DNA of the CDR3: TGTGCCAGCTCACGACAGGAAGATACGCAGTATTTT. Protein sequence: CASSRQEDTQYF.

The genes are TRBV19 and TRBJ2-7, with 7 bases identical to TRBD1. Germline V lookup: CDR1 LNHDA, CDR2 SQIVND (reference sequence). V dropped 6 bases and J dropped 5; count of bases not matched to a gene: 10. The CDR3 is made up of 14 amino acids. CDR3 sequence reads: CASRSLTGLHEQYF. The CDR3 nucleotides read TGTGCCAGTAGGTCGCTGACAGGGTTACACGAGCAGTACTTC.

CDR3 loop: CASSRVGGQPQHF. DNA for the CDR3: TGTGCCAGCTCACGGGTCGGGGGTCAGCCCCAGCATTTT. The chain couples TRBV2 to TRBJ1-5; D is perhaps TRBD1 (5 bases). There are 13 residues in the CDR3. Per the germline V gene, CDR1 is SNHLY and CDR2 is FYNNEI. Trimming removed 8 bases at V and 6 bases at J, with 14 bases between.

The chain uses TRBV2 and TRBJ2-7; 9 bases align to TRBD1. This CDR3 contains 17 residues. J lost 1 base, V lost 4 bases, and 11 bases had no gene match. The germline V gene has CDR1 SNHLY and CDR2 FYNNEI. CDR3 sequence (DNA): TGTGCCAGCAGTGGTTCCTTTGGACAGGGGTTATCCTACGAGCAGTACTTC. It specifies CASSGSFGQGLSYEQYF.

This rearrangement joins TRBV3-1 (or the pseudogene TRBV3-2) to TRBJ1-4, with 8 bases that match TRBD1. The V segment lost 6 bases and the J segment 3 bases; nucleotides outside the gene matches: 3. The length of the CDR3 is 14 residues. CDR1 LGHDT and CDR2 YNNKEL come from the germline V gene (reference sequence). The CDR3, as DNA: TGTGCCAGCAGGGACAGGGTTGCTAATGAAAAACTGTTTTTT. Translation gives CASRDRVANEKLFF.

V usage is TRBV11-2 and J usage is TRBJ2-1; D perhaps matches TRBD1 (6 bases). The CDR3 consists of 14 residues. Germline V gene sequence: CDR1 SGHAT, CDR2 FQNNGV. V was clipped by 7 bases and J by 3 bases, with 13 bases between them. The CDR3 here is CASTRRDNYNEQFF. CDR3 nucleotide sequence: TGTGCCAGCACCCGCCGGGACAACTACAATGAGCAGTTCTTC.

This sequence joins TRBV5-1 and TRBJ2-5; 9 bases match TRBD2. With V trimmed by 0 bases and J by 0 bases, 6 bases remained unmatched. Germline V CDR1 and CDR2: SGHRS, YFSETQ. The CDR3 is 17 residues long. CDR3 amino acids: CASSLGISSGDQETQYF. CDR3 DNA sequence: TGCGCCAGCAGCTTGGGAATATCTAGCGGGGACCAAGAGACCCAGTACTTC.

The V and J genes are TRBV10-3 and TRBJ2-1; 7 positions agree with TRBD1. With V trimmed by 6 bases and J by 5 bases, 10 bases remained unmatched. CDR1 is ENHRY, CDR2 SYGVKD, per germline. The CDR3 spans 15 residues. The CDR3 spells CAIRTSGQSNNEQFF. In DNA form, the CDR3 reads TGTGCCATCAGAACATCGGGACAGAGTAACAATGAGCAGTTCTTC.

The chain has TRBV11-2 and TRBJ2-3; 10 bases line up with TRBD2. CDR3 size: 16 residues. Germline V CDR1 and CDR2: SGHAT, FQNNGV. V gave up 3 bases and J gave up 2 bases; unmatched junction bases: 5. CDR3 bases: TGTGCCAGCAGCTTGGGAGCGGGGGGGAACACAGATACGCAGTATTTT. Its protein is CASSLGAGGNTDTQYF.

This chain links TRBV11-2 with TRBJ2-1, with D possibly matching TRBD2 (6 bases). CDR3 length: 15 residues. V was trimmed by 1 base and J by 8 bases, leaving 15 bases between them. From germline, CDR1 is SGHAT and CDR2 FQNNGV. The CDR3 here is CASSLVSDYIYEQFF. CDR3 nucleotides: TGTGCCAGCAGCTTAGTATCGGACTATATCTATGAGCAGTTCTTC.

The gene calls are TRBV14 and TRBJ1-4; 9 nucleotides agree with TRBD1. V lost 3 bases to trimming and J lost 8 bases; unmatched junction nucleotides: 10. From germline, CDR1 is SGHDN and CDR2 FVKESK. The CDR3 runs 16 residues. In DNA form, the CDR3 reads TGTGCCAGCAGCCAGGCCACAGGGGGCCGGGGAGAAAAACTGTTTTTT. This codes for CASSQATGGRGEKLFF.